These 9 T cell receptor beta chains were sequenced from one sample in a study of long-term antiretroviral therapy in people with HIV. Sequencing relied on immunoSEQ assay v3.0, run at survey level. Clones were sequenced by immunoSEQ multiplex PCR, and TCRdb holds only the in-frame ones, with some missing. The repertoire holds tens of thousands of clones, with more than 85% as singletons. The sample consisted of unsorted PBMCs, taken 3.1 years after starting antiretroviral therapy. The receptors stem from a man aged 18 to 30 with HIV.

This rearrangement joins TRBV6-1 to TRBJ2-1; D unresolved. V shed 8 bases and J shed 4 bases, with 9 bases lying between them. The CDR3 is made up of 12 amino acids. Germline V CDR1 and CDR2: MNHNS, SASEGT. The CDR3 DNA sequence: TGTGCCAGCGGTTGGGGTTACAATGAGCAGTTCTTC. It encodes CASGWGYNEQFF.

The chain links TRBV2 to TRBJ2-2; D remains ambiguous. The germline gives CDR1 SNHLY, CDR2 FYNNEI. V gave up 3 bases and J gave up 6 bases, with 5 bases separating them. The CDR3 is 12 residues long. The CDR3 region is CASSDVSGELFF. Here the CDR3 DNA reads TGTGCCAGCAGTGACGTTTCCGGGGAGCTGTTTTTT. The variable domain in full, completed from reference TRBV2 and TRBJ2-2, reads EPEVTQTPSHQVTQMGQEVILRCVPISNHLYFYWYRQILGQKVEFLVSFYNNEISEKSEIFDDQFSVERPDGSNFTLKIRSTKLEDSAMYFCASSDVSGELFFGEGSRLTVL.

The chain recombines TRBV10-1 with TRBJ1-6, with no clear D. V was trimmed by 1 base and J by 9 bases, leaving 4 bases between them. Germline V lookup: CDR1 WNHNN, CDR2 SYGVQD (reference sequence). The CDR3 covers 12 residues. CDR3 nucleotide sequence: TGCGCCAGCAGTGAGTTAGTTTCACCCCTCCACTTT. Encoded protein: CASSELVSPLHF.

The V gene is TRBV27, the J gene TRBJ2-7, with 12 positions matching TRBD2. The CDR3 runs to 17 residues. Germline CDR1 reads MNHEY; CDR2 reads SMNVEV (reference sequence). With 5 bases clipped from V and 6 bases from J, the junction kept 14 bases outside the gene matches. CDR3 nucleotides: TGTGCCAGCAGTCCCTCGTCCTCAAGACTAGCGGGAGTCGAGCAGTACTTC. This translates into CASSPSSSRLAGVEQYF.

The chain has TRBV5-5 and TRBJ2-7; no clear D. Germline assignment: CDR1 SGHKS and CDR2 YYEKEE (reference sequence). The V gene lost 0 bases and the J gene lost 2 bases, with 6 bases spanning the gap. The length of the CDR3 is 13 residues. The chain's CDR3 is CASSLAPTYEQYF. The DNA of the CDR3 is TGTGCCAGCAGCTTGGCGCCCACCTACGAGCAGTACTTC.

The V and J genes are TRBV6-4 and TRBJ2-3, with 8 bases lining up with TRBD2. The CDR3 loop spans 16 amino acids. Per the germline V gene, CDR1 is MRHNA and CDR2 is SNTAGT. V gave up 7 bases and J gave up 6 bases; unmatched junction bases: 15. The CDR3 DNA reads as TGTGCCAGCAAGTGGGAACAGCGGGGGAAGGTGGATACGCAGTATTTT. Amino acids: CASKWEQRGKVDTQYF.

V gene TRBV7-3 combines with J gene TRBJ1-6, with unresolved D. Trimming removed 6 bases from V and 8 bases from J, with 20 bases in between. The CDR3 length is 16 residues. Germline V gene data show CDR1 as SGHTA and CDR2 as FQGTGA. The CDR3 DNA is TGTGCCAGCAGACCCCCGGGCGGGAGAGGTTATTCACCCCTCCACTTT. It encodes CASRPPGGRGYSPLHF.

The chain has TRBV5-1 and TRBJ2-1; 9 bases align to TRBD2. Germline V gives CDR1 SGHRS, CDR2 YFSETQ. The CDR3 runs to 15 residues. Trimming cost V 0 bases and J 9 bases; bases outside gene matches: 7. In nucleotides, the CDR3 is TGCGCCAGCAGCTTGGCCGTTAGCGGGAGTGGTGAGCAGTTCTTC. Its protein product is CASSLAVSGSGEQFF.

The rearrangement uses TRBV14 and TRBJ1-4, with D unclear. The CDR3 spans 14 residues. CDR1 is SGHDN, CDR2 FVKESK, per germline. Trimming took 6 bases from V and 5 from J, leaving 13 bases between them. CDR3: CASSLLNGNEKLFF. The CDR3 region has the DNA TGTGCCAGCAGTCTTTTAAACGGGAATGAAAAACTGTTTTTT.